A selection of T cell receptor beta chains follows, all from one sample in a study of T cell changes during pregnancy in multiple sclerosis. TCRdb keeps only in-frame clones here, not all; method: immunoSEQ multiplex PCR. The table lists 29,000 or so clones, approximately 90% of them singletons. The sample here was CD8+ T cells from peripheral blood mononuclear cells, taken in the second trimester of pregnancy. These TCRs come from a female donor with multiple sclerosis, enrolled in a pregnancy study. Each CDR3 is given with its conserved first and last residue.

j_call: TRBJ1-5
v_call: TRBV10-1
cdr3_aa: CALQGVQPQHF

j_call: TRBJ2-1
v_call: TRBV19
cdr3_aa: CASSTDGSSYNEQFF

j_call: TRBJ1-2
v_call: TRBV29-1
cdr3_aa: CSVVPDSTYGYTF

j_call: TRBJ2-2
v_call: TRBV28
cdr3_aa: CASSLPTRTGTGELFF

j_call: TRBJ2-1
v_call: TRBV7-8
cdr3_aa: CASSSRLAGDPNNEQFF

j_call: TRBJ1-2
v_call: TRBV7-9
cdr3_aa: CASSFGRGYGYTF

j_call: TRBJ2-3
v_call: TRBV2
cdr3_aa: CASKRRDFYTDTQYF

j_call: TRBJ2-1
v_call: TRBV27
cdr3_aa: CASRVGGDYNEQFF

j_call: TRBJ2-7
v_call: TRBV28
cdr3_aa: CASSALREQYF

j_call: TRBJ2-7
v_call: TRBV11-3
cdr3_aa: CASSLDPSGSYEQYF

j_call: TRBJ1-6
v_call: TRBV30
cdr3_aa: CAWSAGGGSSPLHF

j_call: TRBJ1-2
v_call: TRBV13
cdr3_aa: CASSLWGTGVGGYTF

j_call: TRBJ2-1
v_call: TRBV28
cdr3_aa: CASSSNGNYNEQFF

j_call: TRBJ2-7
v_call: TRBV2
cdr3_aa: CASRQPGLAAGGRYEQYF

j_call: TRBJ2-7
v_call: TRBV7-9
cdr3_aa: CASSLAITEGTYF

j_call: TRBJ1-1
v_call: TRBV19
cdr3_aa: CASSTGNTEAFF

j_call: TRBJ2-2
v_call: TRBV11-3
cdr3_aa: CASSLAPRTGELFF

j_call: TRBJ2-3
v_call: TRBV7-2
cdr3_aa: CASSFLGLADTQYF

j_call: TRBJ1-2
v_call: TRBV25-1
cdr3_aa: CASYTGVHGYTF

j_call: TRBJ1-4
v_call: TRBV6-5
cdr3_aa: CATHDSPNEKLFF

j_call: TRBJ2-3
v_call: TRBV29-1
cdr3_aa: CSVVSGLAGDGGRTDTQYF

j_call: TRBJ1-5
v_call: TRBV19
cdr3_aa: CASSSDRSTRNNQPQHF

j_call: TRBJ2-3
v_call: TRBV28
cdr3_aa: CASSLNPRVQGDTQYF

j_call: TRBJ2-7
v_call: TRBV28
cdr3_aa: CASSFASAIDEQYF

j_call: TRBJ1-1
v_call: TRBV27
cdr3_aa: CASSLTGPNTEAFF

j_call: TRBJ1-2
v_call: TRBV27
cdr3_aa: CASTERAGAGGYTF

j_call: TRBJ1-1
v_call: TRBV7-3
cdr3_aa: CASSSSPGTEAFF

j_call: TRBJ2-7
v_call: TRBV15
cdr3_aa: CATRDPGQGAMGDEQYF

j_call: TRBJ1-2
v_call: TRBV19
cdr3_aa: CASSKNRGWSGYTF